Detailed here is one T cell receptor (beta chain). Its antigen is unknown. The data belong to a study of cytomegalovirus exposure and HLA in healthy donors. The study's findings and limits: Later analysis identified about 15,000 TCR beta sequences associated with HLA alleles, using a false discovery rate threshold of 0.05. In a later analysis, a missense DCLRE1C variant was linked to TCR beta V- and J-gene trimming. It was reported that TCR beta sequences correctly inferred the HLA-A and HLA-B alleles for most subjects. Upon later analysis, TCR association rates were observed to vary by HLA locus, being highest for DRB1 and lowest for HLA-C.

Primers for the PCR totalled 60 Vbeta and 13 Jbeta. Generated by immunoSEQ multiplex PCR, the TCRdb table keeps only in-frame clones and is missing some. This sample has around 200,000 clones, with around 81% found just once. The V gene's germline CDR1 is GTSNPN and CDR2 SVGIG (reference sequence). V was cut by 4 bases and J by 6 bases, with 15 bases left in between. The CDR3 consists of 13 residues. This clonotype was sampled from a woman aged 45-59 years in good health and CMV-seropositive. Sequencing was performed on PBMCs. V and J are TRBV30 and TRBJ1-2, with D possibly TRBD1 on 5 matching bases. CDR3 coding DNA: TGTGCCTGGACCCCGGGGGGGATTGATGGCTACACCTTC. It is translated as CAWTPGGIDGYTF.